This entry lists 26 T cell receptor beta chains sequenced from one sample in a study of blood T cell repertoires in COVID-19. TCRdb's copy holds only in-frame clones and misses some; the assay was immunoSEQ multiplex PCR. This sample yields 200,000 to 250,000 clones, of which 85% to 90% are seen a single time; about 14% belongs to the top ten. The material sequenced was PBMCs or T cells enriched from blood (not recorded which). Receptor source: a woman between 50 and 59 years old with acute COVID-19.

The chain combines TRBV7-9 with TRBJ1-2, with TRBD1 identical over 12 bases. CDR1 and CDR2 (germline): SEHNR, FQNEAQ (reference sequence). The V and J ends lost 4 bases and 6 bases, in that order; junction bases with no gene match: 12. This CDR3 comprises 17 residues. The CDR3 region is CASSSRDRGPLIHGYTF. The CDR3 DNA reads TGTGCCAGCAGCTCCCGGGACAGGGGGCCGCTGATTCATGGCTACACCTTC.

V gene TRBV7-2 combines with J gene TRBJ2-3, with 13 bases lining up with TRBD2. The CDR3 totals 16 residues. Germline V CDR1 and CDR2: SGHTA, FQGNSA. V gave up 4 bases and J gave up 0 bases; unmatched junction bases: 1. Here the CDR3 reads CASSSTSGRSTDTQYF. DNA of the CDR3: TGTGCCAGCAGCTCGACTAGCGGGAGGAGCACAGATACGCAGTATTTT. Full variable domain (missing parts from reference TRBV7-2 and TRBJ2-3): GAGVSQSPSNKVTEKGKDVELRCDPISGHTALYWYRQSLGQGLEFLIYFQGNSAPDKSGLPSDRFSAERTGGSVSTLTIQRTQQEDSAVYLCASSSTSGRSTDTQYFGPGTRLTVL.

The V gene is TRBV5-1, the J gene TRBJ2-2, with TRBD1 identical over 7 bases. CDR3 length: 17 amino acids. Per the germline V gene, CDR1 is SGHRS and CDR2 is YFSETQ. V lost 3 bases and J lost 0; bases outside the gene matches: 8. In DNA, the CDR3 is TGCGCCAGCAGCTCAGACAGGGCCCTCGCGAACACCGGGGAGCTGTTTTTT. This translates into CASSSDRALANTGELFF.

DNA for the CDR3: TGTGCCAGCCGACTAGCGGGAGGTGAGCAGTTCTTC. Protein sequence: CASRLAGGEQFF. The chain carries TRBV28 and TRBJ2-1; 13 bases agree with TRBD2. The CDR3 length is 12 residues. Germline V gene data show CDR1 as MDHEN and CDR2 as SYDVKM. Germline trimming cut 8 bases from V and 9 bases from J; bases unmatched to any gene: 1.

The chain uses TRBV14 and TRBJ2-7, with D possibly being TRBD2 (7 bases). Germline V gene sequence: CDR1 SGHDN, CDR2 FVKESK. CDR3 length: 14 residues. Trimming removed 1 base from V and 7 bases from J, with 14 bases in between. The CDR3 region has the DNA TGTGCCAGCAGCCAAGGTTGGGGGGGCCAGGAGCAGTACTTC. Amino acids: CASSQGWGGQEQYF.

The CDR3 sequence: CASSETLSAGELFF. CDR3 in DNA: TGTGCCAGCAGTGAAACACTATCAGCCGGGGAGCTGTTTTTT. The rearrangement joins TRBV2 to TRBJ2-2; D call uncertain. This CDR3 is 14 amino acids long. CDR1 is SNHLY and CDR2 is FYNNEI in the germline V gene. V was clipped by 2 bases and J by 6 bases, with 10 bases between them. The full variable domain, rest sourced from reference TRBV2 and TRBJ2-2, is EPEVTQTPSHQVTQMGQEVILRCVPISNHLYFYWYRQILGQKVEFLVSFYNNEISEKSEIFDDQFSVERPDGSNFTLKIRSTKLEDSAMYFCASSETLSAGELFFGEGSRLTVL.

The rearrangement uses TRBV7-2 and TRBJ2-7; D possibly corresponds to TRBD2 (5 bases). With 5 bases removed from V and 1 base from J, the gap between germline ends came to 9 bases. In germline, CDR1 is SGHTA, CDR2 FQGNSA. The CDR3 length is 13 residues. CDR3 amino acids: CASSRGRSYEQYF. DNA for the CDR3: TGTGCCAGCAGCCGCGGGCGTTCCTACGAGCAGTACTTC.

The chain couples TRBV5-1 to TRBJ1-6; TRBD1 might be the D (5 bases). V was clipped by 0 bases and J by 5 bases, with 9 bases between them. Germline CDR1 reads SGHRS; CDR2 reads YFSETQ. This CDR3 spans 15 amino acids. The CDR3 here is CASSLEAGNNSPLHF. CDR3 nucleotides: TGCGCCAGCAGCTTGGAGGCAGGGAATAATTCACCCCTCCACTTT. Combining the CDR3 with reference TRBV5-1 and TRBJ1-6 gives the whole variable domain KAGVTQTPRYLIKTRGQQVTLSCSPISGHRSVSWYQQTPGQGLQFLFEYFSETQRNKGNFPGRFSGRQFSNSRSEMNVSTLELGDSALYLCASSLEAGNNSPLHFGNGTRLTVT.

This chain connects TRBV6-5 to TRBJ2-7; no clear D gene. V was pared by 3 bases and J by 4 bases, with 16 bases between. The CDR3 is 15 amino acids. Germline CDR1 reads MNHEY; CDR2 reads SVGAGI. CDR3 sequence: CASSYLGLAEYEQYF. As DNA, the CDR3 is TGTGCCAGCAGTTATCTCGGGTTAGCAGAGTACGAGCAGTACTTC.

This clone was observed a single time. The rearrangement links TRBV6-5 to TRBJ1-1, with 7 bases lining up with TRBD1. This CDR3 contains 15 residues. Germline-derived CDR1 and CDR2 are MNHEY and SVGAGI. After removal of 4 bases from V and 1 base from J, the junction contained 6 bases not matched to a gene. CDR3 bases: TGTGCCAGCAGTTTTTCAGGGGGACCGAACACTGAAGCTTTCTTT. The encoded protein is CASSFSGGPNTEAFF.

This chain connects TRBV19 to TRBJ2-4; 7 nucleotides align to TRBD1. CDR1 and CDR2 (germline): LNHDA, SQIVND (reference sequence). After removal of 3 bases from V and 3 bases from J, the junction contained 5 bases not matched to a gene. The length of the CDR3 is 15 residues. The CDR3 reads CASSIRGLGKNIQYF. The CDR3 coding sequence is TGTGCCAGTAGTATTAGGGGGCTTGGCAAAAACATTCAGTACTTC.

The chain employs TRBV7-3 and TRBJ2-2; the match to TRBD2 covers 8 bases. J was trimmed by 3 bases and V by 4 bases; bases with no gene match: 7. Germline CDR1 SGHTA, CDR2 FQGTGA. This CDR3 contains 16 residues. CDR3 DNA sequence: TGTGCCAGCAGCTCACCGGGGGGGACTTACACCGGGGAGCTGTTTTTT. Its translation is CASSSPGGTYTGELFF. Drawing the rest from reference TRBV7-3 and TRBJ2-2, the complete variable domain is GAGVSQTPSNKVTEKGKYVELRCDPISGHTALYWYRQSLGQGPEFLIYFQGTGAADDSGLPNDRFFAVRPEGSVSTLKIQRTERGDSAVYLCASSSPGGTYTGELFFGEGSRLTVL.

The V call is TRBV20-1, the J call TRBJ1-6; 8 nucleotides match TRBD1. The trim removed 0 bases at V and 15 bases at J, leaving 1 base unmatched. The CDR3 is 11 amino acids. CDR1 is DFQATT and CDR2 is SNEGSKA in the germline V gene (reference sequence). CDR3 nucleotide sequence: TGCAGTGCTAGAGACAGGGGGCACCTCCACTTT. It translates to CSARDRGHLHF.

This sequence joins TRBV2 and TRBJ2-6, with 12 bases aligning to TRBD1. The CDR3 consists of 19 residues. The germline V gene encodes CDR1 SNHLY and CDR2 FYNNEI. J lost 4 bases, V lost 5 bases, and 12 bases had no gene match. The CDR3 DNA reads as TGTGCCAGCAGTCCACCCCCGGGACAGGGGGCGGGGGGGGCCAACGTCCTGACTTTC. Protein product: CASSPPPGQGAGGANVLTF.

This chain joins TRBV7-8 and TRBJ2-3; 11 nucleotides match TRBD2. This CDR3 spans 16 amino acids. Germline values: CDR1 SGHVS, CDR2 FQNEAQ. Trimming removed 4 bases from V and 9 bases from J; junction bases left unmatched: 12. CDR3 region: CASSSLPSGRKDTQYF. For the CDR3, the DNA is TGTGCCAGCAGCTCCTTGCCTAGCGGGAGGAAGGACACGCAGTATTTT.

The rearrangement joins TRBV6-2 or TRBV6-3 to TRBJ2-7, with D hard to call. CDR3 length: 15 amino acids. The germline gives CDR1 MNHEY, CDR2 SVGEGT. Trimming removed 6 bases from V and 0 bases from J, with 15 bases in between. For the CDR3, the DNA is TGTGCCAGCAGCCTACAGATTCTTGGCTCCTACGAGCAGTACTTC. It specifies CASSLQILGSYEQYF.

The rearrangement uses TRBV28 and TRBJ2-7; 11 bases agree with TRBD2. Germline CDR1 and CDR2: MDHEN and SYDVKM. The ends lost 2 bases at V and 7 bases at J; junction bases unmatched: 7. The length of the CDR3 is 15 residues. The CDR3 region is CASSLQTSGNREQYF. The CDR3 DNA is TGTGCCAGCAGTTTACAGACTAGCGGGAATCGGGAGCAGTACTTC.

The J gene is TRBJ1-6, the V gene TRBV4-1, with TRBD1 as a possible D gene (5 bases). Germline V gene lookup returns CDR1 MGHRA and CDR2 YSYEKL. The CDR3 spans 17 residues. V dropped 0 bases and J dropped 10 bases, with 19 bases sitting between them. CDR3 residues: CASSQDSRPGFVSPLHF. The CDR3 nucleotides are TGCGCCAGCAGCCAAGATTCCCGCCCAGGGTTCGTGTCACCCCTCCACTTT.

The chain links TRBV6-5 to TRBJ1-4, with D perhaps TRBD1 (5 bases). The germline V gene encodes CDR1 MNHEY and CDR2 SVGAGI. CDR3 length: 12 amino acids. The germline V and J ends were trimmed by 6 bases and 8 bases, with 10 bases remaining between them. CDR3 in amino acids: CASSLKGEKLFF. The CDR3 coding sequence is TGTGCCAGCAGCTTGAAGGGGGAAAAACTGTTTTTT.

The V and J genes are TRBV3-1 (or the pseudogene TRBV3-2) and TRBJ1-1, with D unresolved. The germline gives CDR1 LGHDT, CDR2 YNNKEL (reference sequence). Trimming took off 4 bases at V and 7 bases at J, with 25 bases between the two ends. CDR3 length: 17 residues. CDR3 protein: CASSLISPQIGGIEAFF. The CDR3 DNA sequence: TGTGCCAGCAGCCTTATATCTCCCCAAATCGGCGGGATTGAAGCTTTCTTT.

This chain connects TRBV28 to TRBJ1-6, with D perhaps TRBD1 (5 bases). V lost 6 bases to trimming and J lost 14 bases, with 20 bases between them. CDR3 length: 14 residues. Germline V gives CDR1 MDHEN, CDR2 SYDVKM. The CDR3 here is CASRNSGWGGSLHF. The CDR3 nucleotides are TGTGCCAGCAGGAATTCGGGCTGGGGGGGGTCCCTCCACTTT.

The J gene is TRBJ2-7, the V gene TRBV27; a possible D gene is TRBD2 (6 bases). This CDR3 comprises 16 residues. Germline V CDR1 and CDR2: MNHEY, SMNVEV (reference sequence). Trimming took 6 bases from V and 4 from J, leaving 22 bases between them. The CDR3 protein is CASSSFYAGSRYEQYF. CDR3 bases: TGTGCCAGCAGCTCCTTCTATGCGGGATCTAGGTACGAGCAGTACTTC.

The CDR3 region has the DNA TGTGCCAGCAGGCTAAACAGGGTAGGCAATCAGCCCCAGCATTTT. It yields the protein CASRLNRVGNQPQHF. The V call is TRBV6-5, the J call TRBJ1-5, with TRBD1 as a possible D gene (6 bases). The CDR3 totals 15 residues. Trimming left V 6 bases short and J 2 bases short, with 14 bases between. Germline CDR1 MNHEY, CDR2 SVGAGI.

This clone turned up a few times. The CDR3 region is CASRSRERAEAFF. In DNA form, the CDR3 reads TGTGCCAGCAGGTCACGGGAGAGGGCTGAAGCTTTCTTT. This chain links TRBV2 with TRBJ1-1; no clear D gene. Germline CDR1 is SNHLY and CDR2 is FYNNEI. The germline V and J ends were trimmed by 6 bases and 6 bases, with 14 bases remaining between them. This CDR3 comprises 13 residues.

The rearrangement uses TRBV24-1 and TRBJ2-7; D gene ambiguous. From germline, CDR1 is KGHDR and CDR2 SFDVKD. V was pared by 4 bases and J by 4 bases, with 10 bases between. The CDR3 extends over 13 amino acids. CDR3 sequence reads: CATSETGRYEQYF. The CDR3 DNA follows: TGTGCCACCAGTGAAACTGGGCGTTACGAGCAGTACTTC.

This clone appeared a few times. This chain links TRBV5-6 with TRBJ2-7; 7 bases are shared with TRBD2. The CDR3 is 13 residues long. V was pared by 4 bases and J by 3 bases, with 4 bases of the junction left unmatched. Germline CDR1 SGHDT, CDR2 YYEEEE. CDR3 in amino acids: CASSPGLVYEQYF. The CDR3 nucleotides read TGTGCCAGCAGCCCCGGACTAGTCTACGAGCAGTACTTC.